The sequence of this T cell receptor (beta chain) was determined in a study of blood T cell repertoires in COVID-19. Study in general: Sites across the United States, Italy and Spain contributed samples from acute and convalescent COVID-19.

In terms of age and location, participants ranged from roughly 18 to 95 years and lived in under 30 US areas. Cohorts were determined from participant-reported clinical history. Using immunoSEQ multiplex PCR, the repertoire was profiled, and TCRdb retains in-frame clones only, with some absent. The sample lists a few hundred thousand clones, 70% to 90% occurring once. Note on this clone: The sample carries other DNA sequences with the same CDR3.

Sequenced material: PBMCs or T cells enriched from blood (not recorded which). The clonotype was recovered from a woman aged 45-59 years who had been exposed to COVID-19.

The CDR3 DNA follows: TGTGCCAGCAGCTTATACTACGAGCAGTACTTC. Translating gives CASSLYYEQYF. This chain uses TRBV7-2 with TRBJ2-7; D unresolved. The V end was cut by 2 bases, the J end by 3 bases, with 2 bases between. Germline-derived CDR1 and CDR2 are SGHTA and FQGNSA. CDR3 length: 11 amino acids. The complete variable domain, with remaining parts taken from reference TRBV7-2 and TRBJ2-7, reads GAGVSQSPSNKVTEKGKDVELRCDPISGHTALYWYRQSLGQGLEFLIYFQGNSAPDKSGLPSDRFSAERTGGSVSTLTIQRTQQEDSAVYLCASSLYYEQYFGPGTRLTVT.